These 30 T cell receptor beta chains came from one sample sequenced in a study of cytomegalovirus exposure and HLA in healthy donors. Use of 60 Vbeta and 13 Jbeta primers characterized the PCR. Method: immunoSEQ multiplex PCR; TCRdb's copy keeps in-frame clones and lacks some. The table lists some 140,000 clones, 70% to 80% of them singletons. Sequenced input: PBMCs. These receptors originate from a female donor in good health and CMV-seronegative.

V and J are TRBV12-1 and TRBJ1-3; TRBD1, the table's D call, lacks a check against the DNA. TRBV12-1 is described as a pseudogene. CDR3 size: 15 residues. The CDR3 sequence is CASSFCTSSGNTIYF. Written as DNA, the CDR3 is TGTGCCAGCAGCTTTTGCACCAGCTCTGGAAACACCATATATTTT.

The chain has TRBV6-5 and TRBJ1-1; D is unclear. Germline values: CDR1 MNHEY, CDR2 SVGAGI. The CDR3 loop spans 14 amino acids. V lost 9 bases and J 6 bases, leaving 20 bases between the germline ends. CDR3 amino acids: CASLLGTGVAEAFF. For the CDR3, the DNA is TGTGCCAGTCTCCTGGGTACCGGGGTAGCTGAAGCTTTCTTT.

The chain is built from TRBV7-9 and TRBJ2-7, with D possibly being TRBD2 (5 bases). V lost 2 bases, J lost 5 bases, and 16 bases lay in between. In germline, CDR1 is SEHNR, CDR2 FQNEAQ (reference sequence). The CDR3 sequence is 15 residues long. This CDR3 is CASSLLGESGDEQYF. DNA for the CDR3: TGTGCCAGCAGCTTACTGGGAGAGTCCGGGGACGAGCAGTACTTC. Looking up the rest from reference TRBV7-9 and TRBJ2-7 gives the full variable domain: DTGVSQNPRHKITKRGQNVTFRCDPISEHNRLYWYRQTLGQGPEFLTYFQNEAQLEKSRLLSDRFSAERPKGSFSTLEIQRTEQGDSAMYLCASSLLGESGDEQYFGPGTRLTVT.

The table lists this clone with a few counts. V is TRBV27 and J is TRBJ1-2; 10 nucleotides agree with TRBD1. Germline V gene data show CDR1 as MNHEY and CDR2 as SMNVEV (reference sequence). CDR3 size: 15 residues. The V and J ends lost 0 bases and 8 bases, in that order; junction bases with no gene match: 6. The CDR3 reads CASSLSGQGTGGYTF. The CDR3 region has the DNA TGTGCCAGCAGTTTATCGGGACAGGGGACGGGGGGCTACACCTTC.

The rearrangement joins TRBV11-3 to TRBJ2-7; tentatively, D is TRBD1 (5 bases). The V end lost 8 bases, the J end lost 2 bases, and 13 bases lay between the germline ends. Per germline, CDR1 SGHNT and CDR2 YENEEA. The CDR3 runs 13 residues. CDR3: CASEGQGAYEQYF. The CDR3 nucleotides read TGTGCCAGCGAAGGCCAGGGCGCCTACGAGCAGTACTTC.

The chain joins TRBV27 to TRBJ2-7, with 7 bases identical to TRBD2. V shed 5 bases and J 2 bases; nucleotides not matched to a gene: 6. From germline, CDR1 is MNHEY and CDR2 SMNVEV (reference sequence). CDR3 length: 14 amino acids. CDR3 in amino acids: CASSPWGGPYEQYF. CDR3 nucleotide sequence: TGTGCCAGCAGTCCTTGGGGGGGTCCCTACGAGCAGTACTTC.

Here the CDR3 DNA reads TGCGCCAGCAGCCAGCGACTAGCGGCTAACAACGAGCAGTACTTC. Its protein is CASSQRLAANNEQYF. This chain joins TRBV5-1 and TRBJ2-7; TRBD2 matches 9 bases. Trimming at V came to 4 bases and at J to 5 bases, leaving 10 bases not matched to a gene. The CDR3 is 15 amino acids. Per germline, CDR1 SGHRS and CDR2 YFSETQ.

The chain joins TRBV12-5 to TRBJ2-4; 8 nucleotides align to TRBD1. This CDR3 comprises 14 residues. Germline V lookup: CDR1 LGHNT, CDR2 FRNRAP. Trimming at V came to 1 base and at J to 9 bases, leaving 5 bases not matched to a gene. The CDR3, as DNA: TGTGCTAGTGGTTTGGAGGACAGGGACATCATTCAGTACTTC. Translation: CASGLEDRDIIQYF. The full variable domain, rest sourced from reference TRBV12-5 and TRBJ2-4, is DARVTQTPRHKVTEMGQEVTMRCQPILGHNTVFWYRQTMMQGLELLAYFRNRAPLDDSGMPKDRFSAEMPDATLATLKIQPSEPRDSAVYFCASGLEDRDIIQYFGAGTRLSVL.

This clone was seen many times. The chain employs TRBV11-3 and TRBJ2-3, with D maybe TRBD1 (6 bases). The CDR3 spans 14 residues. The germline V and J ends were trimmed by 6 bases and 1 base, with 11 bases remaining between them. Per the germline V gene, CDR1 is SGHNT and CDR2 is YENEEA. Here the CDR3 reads CASSDRSGTDTQYF. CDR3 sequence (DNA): TGTGCCAGCAGTGACAGGAGCGGCACAGATACGCAGTATTTT.

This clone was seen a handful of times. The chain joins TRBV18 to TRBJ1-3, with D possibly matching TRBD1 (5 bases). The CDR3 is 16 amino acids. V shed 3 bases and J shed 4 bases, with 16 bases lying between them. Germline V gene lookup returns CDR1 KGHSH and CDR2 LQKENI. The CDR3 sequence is CASSPLGPGSGNTIYF. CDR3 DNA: TGTGCCAGCTCACCTCTGGGGCCAGGCTCCGGAAACACCATATATTTT.

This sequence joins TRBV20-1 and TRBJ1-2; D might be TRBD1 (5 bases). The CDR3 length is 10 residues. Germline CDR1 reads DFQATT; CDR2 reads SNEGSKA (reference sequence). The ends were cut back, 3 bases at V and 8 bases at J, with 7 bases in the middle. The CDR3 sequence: CSASGGGYTF. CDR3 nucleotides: TGCAGTGCTAGTGGGGGGGGCTACACCTTC.

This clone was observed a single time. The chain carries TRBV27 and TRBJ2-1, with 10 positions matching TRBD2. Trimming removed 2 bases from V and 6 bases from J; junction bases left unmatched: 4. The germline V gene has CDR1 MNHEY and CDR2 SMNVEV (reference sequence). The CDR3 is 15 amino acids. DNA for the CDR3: TGTGCCAGCAGTTTACGGCTAGCGGGGGTCAATGAGCAGTTCTTC. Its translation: CASSLRLAGVNEQFF.

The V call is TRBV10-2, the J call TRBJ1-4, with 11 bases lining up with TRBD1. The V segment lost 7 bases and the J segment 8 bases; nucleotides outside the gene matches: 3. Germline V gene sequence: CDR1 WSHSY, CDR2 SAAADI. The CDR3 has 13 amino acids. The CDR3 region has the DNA TGCGCCAGCATGGGACAGGGGGACGAAAAACTGTTTTTT. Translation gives CASMGQGDEKLFF.

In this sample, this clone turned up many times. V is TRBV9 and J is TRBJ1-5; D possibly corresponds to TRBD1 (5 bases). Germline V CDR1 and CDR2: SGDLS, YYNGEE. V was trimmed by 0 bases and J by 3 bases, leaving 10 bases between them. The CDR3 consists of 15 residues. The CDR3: CASSVGREPNQPQHF. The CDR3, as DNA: TGTGCCAGCAGCGTAGGCAGGGAACCCAATCAGCCCCAGCATTTT.

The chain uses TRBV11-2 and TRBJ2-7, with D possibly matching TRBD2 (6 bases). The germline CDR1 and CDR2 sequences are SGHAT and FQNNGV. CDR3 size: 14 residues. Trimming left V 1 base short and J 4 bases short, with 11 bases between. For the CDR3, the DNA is TGTGCCAGCAGCTTAGGGGCGGGGTCTTACGAGCAGTACTTC. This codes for CASSLGAGSYEQYF.

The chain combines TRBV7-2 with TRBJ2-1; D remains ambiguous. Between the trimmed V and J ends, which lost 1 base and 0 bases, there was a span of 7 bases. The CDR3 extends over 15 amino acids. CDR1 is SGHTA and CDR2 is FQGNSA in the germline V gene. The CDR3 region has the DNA TGTGCCAGCAGCTTAGACGGTTACTCCTACAATGAGCAGTTCTTC. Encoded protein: CASSLDGYSYNEQFF.

The DNA for the CDR3 is TGTGCCAGTAGTGGAGGGGGCGCCCGGGCTAATGAAAAACTGTTTTTT. Protein product: CASSGGGARANEKLFF. The gene calls are TRBV19 and TRBJ1-4, with 7 bases aligning to TRBD1. CDR1 and CDR2 (germline): LNHDA, SQIVND (reference sequence). V lost 5 bases, J lost 3 bases, and 9 bases stayed unmatched. This CDR3 contains 16 residues. Using reference TRBV19 and TRBJ1-4 for the parts outside the CDR3, the full variable domain is DGGITQSPKYLFRKEGQNVTLSCEQNLNHDAMYWYRQDPGQGLRLIYYSQIVNDFQKGDIAEGYSVSREKKESFPLTVTSAQKNPTAFYLCASSGGGARANEKLFFGSGTQLSVL.

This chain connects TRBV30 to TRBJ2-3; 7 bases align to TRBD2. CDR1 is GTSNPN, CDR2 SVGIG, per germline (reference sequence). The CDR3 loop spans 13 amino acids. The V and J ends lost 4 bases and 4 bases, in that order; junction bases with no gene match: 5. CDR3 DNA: TGTGCCTGGACCAGCGGGGAGCCAGATACGCAGTATTTT. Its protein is CAWTSGEPDTQYF.

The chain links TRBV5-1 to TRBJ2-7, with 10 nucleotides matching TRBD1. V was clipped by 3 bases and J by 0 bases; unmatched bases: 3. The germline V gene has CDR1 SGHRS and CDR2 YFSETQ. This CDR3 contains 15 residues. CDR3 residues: CASSSRDRGSYEQYF. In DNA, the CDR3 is TGCGCCAGCAGCTCCCGGGACAGGGGCTCCTACGAGCAGTACTTC.

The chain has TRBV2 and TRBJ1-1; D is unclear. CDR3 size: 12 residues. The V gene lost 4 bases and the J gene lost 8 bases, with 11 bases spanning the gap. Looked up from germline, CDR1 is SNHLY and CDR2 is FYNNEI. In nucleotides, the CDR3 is TGTGCCAGCAGTGCCGTGAGCCGCGAAGCTTTCTTT. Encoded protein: CASSAVSREAFF.

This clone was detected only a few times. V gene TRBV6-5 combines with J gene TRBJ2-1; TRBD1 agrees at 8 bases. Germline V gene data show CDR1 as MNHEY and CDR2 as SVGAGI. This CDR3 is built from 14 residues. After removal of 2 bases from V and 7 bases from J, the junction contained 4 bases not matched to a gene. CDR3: CASSYTGGVNEQFF. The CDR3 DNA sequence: TGTGCCAGCAGTTACACAGGGGGTGTGAATGAGCAGTTCTTC.

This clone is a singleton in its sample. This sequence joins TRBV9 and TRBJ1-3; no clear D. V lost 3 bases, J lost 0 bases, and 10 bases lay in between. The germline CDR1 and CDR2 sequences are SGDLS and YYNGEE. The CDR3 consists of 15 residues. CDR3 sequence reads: CASSASGVSGNTIYF. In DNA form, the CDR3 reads TGTGCCAGCAGCGCCAGCGGGGTCTCTGGAAACACCATATATTTT. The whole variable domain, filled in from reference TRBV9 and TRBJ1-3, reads DSGVTQTPKHLITATGQRVTLRCSPRSGDLSVYWYQQSLDQGLQFLIQYYNGEERAKGNILERFSAQQFPDLHSELNLSSLELGDSALYFCASSASGVSGNTIYFGEGSWLTVV.

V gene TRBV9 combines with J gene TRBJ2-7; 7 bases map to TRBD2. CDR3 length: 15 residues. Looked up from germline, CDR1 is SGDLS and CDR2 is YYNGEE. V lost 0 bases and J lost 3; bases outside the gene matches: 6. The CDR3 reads CASSVDRAGIYEQYF. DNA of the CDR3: TGTGCCAGCAGCGTAGACCGAGCGGGAATCTACGAGCAGTACTTC. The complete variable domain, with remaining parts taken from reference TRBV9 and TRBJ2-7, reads DSGVTQTPKHLITATGQRVTLRCSPRSGDLSVYWYQQSLDQGLQFLIQYYNGEERAKGNILERFSAQQFPDLHSELNLSSLELGDSALYFCASSVDRAGIYEQYFGPGTRLTVT.

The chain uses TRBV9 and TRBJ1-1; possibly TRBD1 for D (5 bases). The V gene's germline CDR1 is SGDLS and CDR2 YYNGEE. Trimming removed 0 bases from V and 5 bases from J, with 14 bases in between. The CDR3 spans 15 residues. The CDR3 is CASSVVGGPWTEAFF. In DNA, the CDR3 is TGTGCCAGCAGCGTAGTGGGGGGACCCTGGACTGAAGCTTTCTTT.

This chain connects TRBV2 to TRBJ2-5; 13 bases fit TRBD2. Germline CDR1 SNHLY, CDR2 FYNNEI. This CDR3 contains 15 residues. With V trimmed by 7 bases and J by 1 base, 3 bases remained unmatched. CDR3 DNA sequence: TGTGCCAGCAACAGACTAGCGGGGGGCCAAGAGACCCAGTACTTC. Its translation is CASNRLAGGQETQYF.

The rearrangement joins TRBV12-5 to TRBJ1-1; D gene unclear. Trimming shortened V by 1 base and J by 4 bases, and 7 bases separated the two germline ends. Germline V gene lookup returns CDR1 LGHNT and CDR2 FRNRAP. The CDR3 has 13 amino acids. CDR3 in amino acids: CASGLGGITEAFF. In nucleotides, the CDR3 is TGTGCTAGTGGTTTGGGAGGAATCACTGAAGCTTTCTTT. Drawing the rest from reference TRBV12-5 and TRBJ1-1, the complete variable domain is DARVTQTPRHKVTEMGQEVTMRCQPILGHNTVFWYRQTMMQGLELLAYFRNRAPLDDSGMPKDRFSAEMPDATLATLKIQPSEPRDSAVYFCASGLGGITEAFFGQGTRLTVV.

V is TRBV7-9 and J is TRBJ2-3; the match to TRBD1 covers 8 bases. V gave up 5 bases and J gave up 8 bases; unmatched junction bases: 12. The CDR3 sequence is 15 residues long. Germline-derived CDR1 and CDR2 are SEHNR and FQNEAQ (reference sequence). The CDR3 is CASSRFGQGLGTQYF. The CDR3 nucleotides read TGTGCCAGCAGCCGTTTCGGACAGGGCCTAGGTACGCAGTATTTT.

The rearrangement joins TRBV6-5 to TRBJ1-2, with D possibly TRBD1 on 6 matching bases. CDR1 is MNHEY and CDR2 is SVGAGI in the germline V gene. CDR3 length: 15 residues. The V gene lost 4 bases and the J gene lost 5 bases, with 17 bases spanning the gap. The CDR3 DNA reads TGTGCCAGCAGTTCGCCAATGGCAGGGACATATGGCTACACCTTC. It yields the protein CASSSPMAGTYGYTF.

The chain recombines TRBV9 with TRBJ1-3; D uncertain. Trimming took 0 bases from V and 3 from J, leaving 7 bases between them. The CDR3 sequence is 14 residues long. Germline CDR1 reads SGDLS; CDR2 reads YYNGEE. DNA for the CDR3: TGTGCCAGCAGCGTAGCGAGGGATGGAAACACCATATATTTT. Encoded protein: CASSVARDGNTIYF.

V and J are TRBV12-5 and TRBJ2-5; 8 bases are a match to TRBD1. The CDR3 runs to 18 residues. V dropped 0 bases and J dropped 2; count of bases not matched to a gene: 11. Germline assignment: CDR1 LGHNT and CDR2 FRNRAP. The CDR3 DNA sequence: TGTGCTAGTGGTTTGGTATGGGGGGTGGGACAGGCGCAAGAGACCCAGTACTTC. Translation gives CASGLVWGVGQAQETQYF.